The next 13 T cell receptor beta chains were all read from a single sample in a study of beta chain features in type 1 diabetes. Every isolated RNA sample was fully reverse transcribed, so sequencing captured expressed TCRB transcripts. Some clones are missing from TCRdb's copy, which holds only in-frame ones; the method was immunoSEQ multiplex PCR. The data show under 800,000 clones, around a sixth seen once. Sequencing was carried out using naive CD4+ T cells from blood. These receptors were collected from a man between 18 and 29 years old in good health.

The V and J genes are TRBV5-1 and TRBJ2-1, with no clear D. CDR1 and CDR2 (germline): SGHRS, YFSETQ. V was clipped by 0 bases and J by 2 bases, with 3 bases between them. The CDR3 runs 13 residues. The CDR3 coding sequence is TGCGCCAGCAGCTTGGCAACCTACAATGAGCAGTTCTTC. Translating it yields CASSLATYNEQFF.

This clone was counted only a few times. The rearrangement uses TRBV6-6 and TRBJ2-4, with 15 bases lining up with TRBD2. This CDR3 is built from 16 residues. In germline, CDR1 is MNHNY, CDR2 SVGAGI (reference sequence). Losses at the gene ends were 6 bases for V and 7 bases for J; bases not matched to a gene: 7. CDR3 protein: CASRSGTSGRMNIQYF. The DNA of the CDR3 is TGTGCCAGCAGGAGCGGGACTAGCGGGAGGATGAACATTCAGTACTTC.

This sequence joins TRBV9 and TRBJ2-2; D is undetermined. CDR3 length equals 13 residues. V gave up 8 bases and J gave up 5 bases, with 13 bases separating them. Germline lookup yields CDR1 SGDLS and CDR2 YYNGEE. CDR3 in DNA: TGTGCCAGTAGCTTGAGTGGGACCGGGGAGCTGTTTTTT. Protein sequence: CASSLSGTGELFF. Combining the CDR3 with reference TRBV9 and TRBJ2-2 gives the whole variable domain DSGVTQTPKHLITATGQRVTLRCSPRSGDLSVYWYQQSLDQGLQFLIQYYNGEERAKGNILERFSAQQFPDLHSELNLSSLELGDSALYFCASSLSGTGELFFGEGSRLTVL.

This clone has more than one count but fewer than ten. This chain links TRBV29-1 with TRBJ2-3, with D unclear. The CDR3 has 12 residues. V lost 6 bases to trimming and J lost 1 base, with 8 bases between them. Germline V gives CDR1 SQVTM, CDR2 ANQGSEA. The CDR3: CSVTGGTDTQYF. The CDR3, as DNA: TGCAGCGTCACTGGGGGCACAGATACGCAGTATTTT.

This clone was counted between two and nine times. This CDR3 is CASTWLGAKTQYF. CDR3 coding DNA: TGTGCCAGTACGTGGCTGGGGGCGAAGACCCAGTACTTC. The V gene is TRBV19, the J gene TRBJ2-5; possibly TRBD1 for D (6 bases). This CDR3 has 13 residues. CDR1 and CDR2 from the germline V gene are LNHDA and SQIVND (reference sequence). V lost 7 bases and J 6 bases, leaving 15 bases between the germline ends.

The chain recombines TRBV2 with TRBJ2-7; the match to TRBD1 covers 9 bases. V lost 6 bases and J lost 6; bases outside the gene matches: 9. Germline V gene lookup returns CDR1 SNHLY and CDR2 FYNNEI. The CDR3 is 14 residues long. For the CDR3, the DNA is TGTGCCAGCAGACCTTCCGGGACAGGGTTCGAGCAGTACTTC. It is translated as CASRPSGTGFEQYF.

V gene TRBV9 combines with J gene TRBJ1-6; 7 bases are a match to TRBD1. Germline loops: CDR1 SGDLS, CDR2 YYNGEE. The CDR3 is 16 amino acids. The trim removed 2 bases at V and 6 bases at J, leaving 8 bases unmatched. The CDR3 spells CASSVANRGGNSPLHF. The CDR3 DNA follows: TGTGCCAGCAGCGTGGCAAACAGGGGCGGTAATTCACCCCTCCACTTT. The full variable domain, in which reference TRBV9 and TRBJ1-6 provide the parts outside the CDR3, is DSGVTQTPKHLITATGQRVTLRCSPRSGDLSVYWYQQSLDQGLQFLIQYYNGEERAKGNILERFSAQQFPDLHSELNLSSLELGDSALYFCASSVANRGGNSPLHFGNGTRLTVT.

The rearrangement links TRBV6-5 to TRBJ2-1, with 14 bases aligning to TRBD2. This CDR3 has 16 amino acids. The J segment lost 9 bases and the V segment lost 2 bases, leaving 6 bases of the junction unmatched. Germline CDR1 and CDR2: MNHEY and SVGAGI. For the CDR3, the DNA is TGTGCCAGCAGTTACCCGACTAGCGGGGGGGCCGTTGAGCAGTTCTTC. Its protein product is CASSYPTSGGAVEQFF.

CDR3 sequence: CASSYDSGRKGTQYF. The DNA for the CDR3 is TGTGCCAGCAGCTACGATAGCGGGAGGAAGGGGACCCAGTACTTC. The V and J genes are TRBV7-2 and TRBJ2-5; 10 nucleotides match TRBD2. Unmatched junction bases numbered 9, after V lost 4 bases and J lost 7 bases. The germline gives CDR1 SGHTA, CDR2 FQGNSA. The CDR3 length is 15 residues.

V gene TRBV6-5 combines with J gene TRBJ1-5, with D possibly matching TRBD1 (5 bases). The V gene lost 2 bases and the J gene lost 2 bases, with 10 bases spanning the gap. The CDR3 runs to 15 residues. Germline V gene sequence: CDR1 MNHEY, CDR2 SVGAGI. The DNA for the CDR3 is TGTGCCAGCAGTTACGGGGGGGGTGGCAATCAGCCCCAGCATTTT. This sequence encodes CASSYGGGGNQPQHF.

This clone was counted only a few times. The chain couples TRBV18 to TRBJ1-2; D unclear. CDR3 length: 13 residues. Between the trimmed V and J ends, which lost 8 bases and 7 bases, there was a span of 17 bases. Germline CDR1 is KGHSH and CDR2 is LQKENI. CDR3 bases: TGTGCCAGCACAAGGGCCAGAGGGCCTGGCTACACCTTC. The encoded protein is CASTRARGPGYTF.

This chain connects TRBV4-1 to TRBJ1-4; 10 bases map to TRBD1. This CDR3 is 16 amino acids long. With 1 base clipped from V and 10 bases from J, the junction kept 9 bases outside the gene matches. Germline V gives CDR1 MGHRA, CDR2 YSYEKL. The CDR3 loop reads CASSQVGSRTGGKLFF. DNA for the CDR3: TGCGCCAGCAGCCAAGTTGGTTCCCGGACAGGGGGAAAACTGTTTTTT.

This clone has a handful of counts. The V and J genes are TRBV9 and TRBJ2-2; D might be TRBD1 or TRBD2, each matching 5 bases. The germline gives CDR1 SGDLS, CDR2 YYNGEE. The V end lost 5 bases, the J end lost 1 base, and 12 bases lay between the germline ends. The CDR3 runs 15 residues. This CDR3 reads CASRGDVRNTGELFF. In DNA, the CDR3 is TGTGCCAGCAGGGGGGACGTACGGAACACCGGGGAGCTGTTTTTT.